These 27 T cell receptor beta chains originate from one sample sequenced in a study of T cell repertoires in cytomegalovirus infection. Antigens of these TCRs are unknown. Each CDR3 protein gets one entry after TCRdb re-called the reads with MiXCR. The repertoire holds around 540,000 distinct CDR3 sequences, with about 33% as singletons. The sample here was cultured PBMCs, taken from culture after CMV antigen stimulation. The source of these receptors is a human donor in good health (CMV status not recorded). Some clones in this sample may be carry-over from other donors' samples.

The chain links TRBV6-6 to TRBJ2-7, with D uncertain. With 5 bases removed from V and 8 bases from J, the gap between germline ends came to 13 bases. Per the germline V gene, CDR1 is MNHNY and CDR2 is SVGAGI (reference sequence). There are 12 residues in the CDR3. CDR3 DNA: TGTGCCAGCAGTCAGGACCTCAGGCAGCAGTACTTC. It yields the protein CASSQDLRQQYF.

The rearrangement uses TRBV15 and TRBJ2-1, with TRBD2 identical over 10 bases. Looked up from germline, CDR1 is LNHNV and CDR2 is YYDKDF (reference sequence). The CDR3 loop spans 16 amino acids. The ends lost 0 bases at V and 9 bases at J; junction bases unmatched: 8. The CDR3 region is CATSRDKLAGVGEQFF. The CDR3, as DNA: TGTGCCACCAGCAGAGATAAGCTAGCGGGAGTAGGTGAGCAGTTCTTC.

This clonotype was recorded a few times. V usage is TRBV7-8 and J usage is TRBJ1-2; TRBD1 aligns across 7 bases. J lost 2 bases, V lost 1 base, and 7 bases had no gene match. The germline gives CDR1 SGHVS, CDR2 FQNEAQ. This CDR3 is built from 16 residues. The CDR3 region is CASSLDSGTENYGYTF. The CDR3 DNA follows: TGTGCCAGCAGCTTAGATTCCGGGACAGAAAACTATGGCTACACCTTC.

This clonotype was seen only a few times. This chain joins TRBV7-2 and TRBJ2-7; D remains unclear. Trimming removed 4 bases at V and 6 bases at J, with 16 bases between. The V gene's germline CDR1 is SGHTA and CDR2 FQGNSA. The CDR3 runs to 14 residues. The CDR3 coding sequence is TGTGCCAGCAGCTACTATTCCTCGTTGCGCGAGCAGTACTTC. Translating gives CASSYYSSLREQYF.

This clonotype was seen a handful of times. The V call is TRBV27, the J call TRBJ2-1; possibly TRBD2 for D (5 bases). V was shortened by 4 bases and J by 7 bases, with 14 bases between the two germline ends. The CDR3 has 14 residues. The germline V gene has CDR1 MNHEY and CDR2 SMNVEV (reference sequence). CDR3 sequence: CASSYLLSGNEQFF. The DNA for the CDR3 is TGTGCCAGCAGTTATCTCCTGTCGGGGAATGAGCAGTTCTTC.

The rearrangement uses TRBV7-2 and TRBJ1-1; D is unclear. The CDR3 sequence is 13 residues long. Germline V CDR1 and CDR2: SGHTA, FQGNSA. The germline V and J ends were trimmed by 2 bases and 6 bases, with 10 bases remaining between them. CDR3 amino acids: CASSLSIVAEAFF. The CDR3 bases are TGTGCCAGCAGCTTAAGCATCGTGGCTGAAGCTTTCTTT.

The table lists this clonotype with a few counts. The chain is built from TRBV11-3 and TRBJ2-1; the match to TRBD2 covers 8 bases. The CDR3 runs to 15 residues. CDR1 and CDR2 (germline): SGHNT, YENEEA. V shed 1 base, J shed 3 bases, and the junction held 2 bases outside the gene matches. Here the CDR3 reads CASSLGTSFYNEQFF. The CDR3 nucleotides are TGTGCCAGCAGCTTAGGGACTAGCTTCTACAATGAGCAGTTCTTC.

This clonotype is a singleton in its sample. The chain has TRBV4-3 and TRBJ2-1; D gene unclear. Germline CDR1 reads LGHNA; CDR2 reads YSLEER. The length of the CDR3 is 14 residues. Trimming left V 1 base short and J 0 bases short, with 4 bases between. The CDR3 DNA follows: TGCGCCAGCAGCCAAGCGGCCTCCTACAATGAGCAGTTCTTC. Its translation: CASSQAASYNEQFF.

CDR3 nucleotide sequence: TGTGCCAGCAGCACCGACAGGCTGGGACTAGCGGTCTCCCCCCCGCACGAGCAGTACTTC. It codes for CASSTDRLGLAVSPPHEQYF. The chain couples TRBV7-6 to TRBJ2-7; 11 positions match TRBD2. The germline CDR1 and CDR2 sequences are SGHVS and FNYEAQ. The V gene end was trimmed by 5 bases and the J gene end by 5 bases; junction bases not matched to a gene: 23. The CDR3 length is 20 residues.

This clonotype has a count of ten or more. The chain joins TRBV6-1 to TRBJ2-7, with 8 bases that match TRBD2. The V gene's germline CDR1 is MNHNS and CDR2 SASEGT. With 7 bases clipped from V and 0 bases from J, the junction kept 8 bases outside the gene matches. This CDR3 spans 15 amino acids. The CDR3 loop reads CASTLSGSPSYEQYF. CDR3 coding DNA: TGTGCCAGCACCCTAAGCGGGAGCCCCTCCTACGAGCAGTACTTC.

This clonotype was seen at least ten times. At one end the junction does not follow the germline gene, possibly because of a read error. V gene TRBV5-1 combines with J gene TRBJ2-5; 12 bases are a match to TRBD2. Germline V gives CDR1 SGHRS, CDR2 YFSETQ. The CDR3 runs to 15 residues. The DNA for the CDR3 is TGTGCCAGCAGCCCCGGACTAGCGGGGCAAGAGACCCAGTACTTC. Translated, it gives CASSPGLAGQETQYF.

The chain uses TRBV6-1 and TRBJ1-1; no clear D gene. This CDR3 has 13 amino acids. Germline CDR1 reads MNHNS; CDR2 reads SASEGT. Trimming removed 7 bases at V and 3 bases at J, with 12 bases between. The CDR3 is CASKLSTDTEAFF. The CDR3 bases are TGTGCCAGCAAGTTAAGCACCGACACTGAAGCTTTCTTT.

This clonotype was seen only a few times. The chain has TRBV6-1 and TRBJ1-2; unclear D gene. The CDR3 is 13 amino acids. In germline, CDR1 is MNHNS, CDR2 SASEGT. V lost 6 bases, J lost 2 bases, and 10 bases lay in between. The CDR3 here is CASRFTTNYGYTF. The CDR3 bases are TGTGCCAGCAGGTTTACTACAAACTATGGCTACACCTTC.

This clonotype was picked up many times. The gene calls are TRBV4-3 and TRBJ2-1, with D hard to call. Per germline, CDR1 LGHNA and CDR2 YSLEER. The CDR3 runs to 15 residues. Between the trimmed V and J ends, which lost 0 bases and 0 bases, there was a span of 6 bases. In nucleotides, the CDR3 is TGCGCCAGCAGCCAAGACAGGTTCTCCTACAATGAGCAGTTCTTC. Translated: CASSQDRFSYNEQFF.

This clonotype was recorded a few times. The chain carries TRBV12-3 or TRBV12-4 and TRBJ2-1; no clear D. Trimming removed 7 bases from V and 3 bases from J, with 19 bases in between. The CDR3 covers 16 residues. The CDR3 here is CASTLGRRMGYNEQFF. The CDR3 bases are TGTGCCAGCACCTTGGGTAGACGCATGGGCTACAATGAGCAGTTCTTC.

At least ten counts were recorded for this clonotype. CDR3 residues: CASSLFGTDNEQYF. The CDR3 DNA reads TGTGCCAGCAGCTTGTTCGGGACAGATAACGAGCAGTACTTC. The rearrangement uses TRBV7-2 and TRBJ2-7; 7 bases map to TRBD1. Germline V gives CDR1 SGHTA, CDR2 FQGNSA. This CDR3 is 14 amino acids long. Unmatched junction bases numbered 7, after V lost 3 bases and J lost 5 bases.

J is TRBJ2-3 and V is TRBV19; 7 nucleotides align to TRBD2. This CDR3 has 13 residues. V shed 5 bases, J shed 6 bases, and the junction held 5 bases outside the gene matches. Germline CDR1 and CDR2: LNHDA and SQIVND (reference sequence). CDR3 protein: CASSLREGDTQYF. The CDR3 DNA follows: TGTGCCAGTAGTTTGAGGGAGGGCGATACGCAGTATTTT.

This clonotype was seen at least ten times. V usage is TRBV7-2 and J usage is TRBJ1-6; D might be TRBD1 (6 bases). V lost 5 bases and J lost 7, with 12 bases in between. Germline-derived CDR1 and CDR2 are SGHTA and FQGNSA. The CDR3 covers 14 residues. This chain's CDR3 is CASSRDTLNSPLHF. In DNA, the CDR3 is TGTGCCAGCAGCCGGGACACGTTGAATTCACCCCTCCACTTT.

This clonotype was picked up a small number of times. The rearrangement links TRBV24-1 to TRBJ1-5; unclear D gene. Deletions cut 2 bases from V and 5 bases from J, with 6 bases between. The germline CDR1 and CDR2 sequences are KGHDR and SFDVKD. This CDR3 has 13 amino acids. CDR3 amino acids: CATSDSRYQPQHF. The CDR3 DNA is TGTGCCACCAGTGATTCCAGATATCAGCCCCAGCATTTT.

The chain carries TRBV11-2 and TRBJ1-5, with D possibly TRBD1 on 5 matching bases. CDR3 size: 14 residues. V gave up 3 bases and J gave up 7 bases, with 13 bases separating them. Germline loops: CDR1 SGHAT, CDR2 FQNNGV. The CDR3 DNA sequence: TGTGCCAGCAGCTTGGGGGGGGGAGGACAGCCCCAGCATTTT. This codes for CASSLGGGGQPQHF.

The CDR3 sequence: CASSLHQGLAGVWEQFF. As DNA, the CDR3 is TGTGCCAGCAGCTTGCACCAGGGACTAGCGGGAGTATGGGAGCAGTTCTTC. V and J are TRBV7-2 and TRBJ2-1; 14 bases match TRBD2. Germline lookup yields CDR1 SGHTA and CDR2 FQGNSA. The CDR3 runs to 17 residues. Unmatched junction bases numbered 11, after V lost 3 bases and J lost 10 bases.

This clonotype was counted many times. The CDR3 reads CASSLDGFSFYEQYF. DNA for the CDR3: TGTGCCAGCAGCTTGGACGGCTTTTCGTTCTACGAGCAGTACTTC. The rearrangement links TRBV7-8 to TRBJ2-7; D is ambiguous. The V and J ends lost 3 bases and 3 bases respectively, with 15 bases between them. The CDR3 has 15 amino acids. From germline, CDR1 is SGHVS and CDR2 FQNEAQ.

There are a few counts of this clonotype. The J gene is TRBJ2-2, the V gene TRBV5-4, with 10 nucleotides matching TRBD2. Germline CDR1 and CDR2: SGHNT and YYREEE (reference sequence). This CDR3 contains 16 residues. V lost 4 bases and J lost 1; bases outside the gene matches: 4. Written as DNA, the CDR3 is TGTGCCAGCAGCCTAGGACTAGCGGAGAACACCGGGGAGCTGTTTTTT. It codes for CASSLGLAENTGELFF.

The table lists this clonotype with many counts. No DNA is shown, since the ends of the CDR3 on it are uncertain; the CDR3 is the one TCRdb lists. The chain couples TRBV7-2 to TRBJ2-1; the table's D call, TRBD1, has no DNA check behind it. The CDR3 extends over 23 residues, inclusive of both ends. Per the germline V gene, CDR1 is SGHTA and CDR2 is FQGNSA. This chain's CDR3 is CASSKRRGARTTMSSSSYNEQFF.

This clonotype was picked up a small number of times. V is TRBV6-8 and J is TRBJ2-7, with 12 bases aligning to TRBD2. The V and J ends lost 5 bases and 3 bases, in that order; junction bases with no gene match: 5. Germline V gene sequence: CDR1 MNHGY, CDR2 SAAAGT. This CDR3 is 15 amino acids long. In nucleotides, the CDR3 is TGTGCCAGCAGTGGATCGACTAGCGGGAGCTACGAGCAGTACGTC. Amino acids: CASSGSTSGSYEQYV.

The chain carries TRBV7-8 and TRBJ2-3; the match to TRBD2 covers 8 bases. Germline V gene lookup returns CDR1 SGHVS and CDR2 FQNEAQ. The CDR3 runs to 17 residues. V was clipped by 5 bases and J by 2 bases; unmatched bases: 12. DNA of the CDR3: TGTGCCAGCAGCCCGGGAGGGCGGGAGCCGACCACAGATACGCAGTATTTT. This sequence encodes CASSPGGREPTTDTQYF.

The chain recombines TRBV7-9 with TRBJ2-5; tentative D call: TRBD1 (6 bases). Trimming pared 7 bases from V and 5 bases from J, leaving 14 bases between. Germline CDR1 reads SEHNR; CDR2 reads FQNEAQ (reference sequence). This CDR3 spans 13 amino acids. The CDR3 sequence is CASTPGQYETQYF. The CDR3, as DNA: TGTGCCAGCACCCCGGGACAATACGAGACCCAGTACTTC.